This T cell receptor (beta chain) was found in a study of T cell responses to AZD1222 COVID-19 vaccine. As to this clone: Its cognate antigen is unknown.

Study-wide points: Unmutated variant regions reportedly attract nearly half of all spike-specific TCRs. A rise in Spike-specific TCR breadth and depth followed two AZD1222 doses.

Assay: immunoSEQ multiplex PCR; the TCRdb copy retains only in-frame clones and omits some. The sample holds 50,000 or so clones, about 91% seen once. The sequence was collected from an adult who received the AZD1222 COVID-19 vaccine. Sequencing was performed on peripheral blood, taken 28 days after the second AZD1222 dose.

The DNA for the CDR3 is TGCGCCAGCAGCCAAGACAGCCGCGGGAGAGGGGAGCAGTACTTC. This sequence encodes CASSQDSRGRGEQYF. The rearrangement links TRBV4-3 to TRBJ2-7, with TRBD2 identical over 7 bases. The CDR3 has 15 amino acids. The V and J ends lost 0 bases and 7 bases, in that order; junction bases with no gene match: 9. The germline CDR1 and CDR2 sequences are LGHNA and YSLEER.